Following are 10 T cell receptor beta chains from one sample sequenced in a study of blood T cell repertoires in COVID-19. The protocol was immunoSEQ multiplex PCR, while the TCRdb copy is restricted to in-frame clones and leaves out a portion. Among fewer than 65,000 clones listed, just under 85% were seen once. The sample was peripheral blood. These receptors all come from a man in his sixties with acute or convalescent COVID-19.

The chain carries TRBV5-1 and TRBJ1-1; TRBD1 matches at 7 bases. Germline CDR1 is SGHRS and CDR2 is YFSETQ. V was clipped by 4 bases and J by 2 bases; unmatched bases: 8. This CDR3 spans 15 amino acids. The CDR3 loop reads CASSGLAGGNTEAFF. The CDR3 coding sequence is TGCGCCAGCAGCGGCCTTGCAGGGGGTAACACTGAAGCTTTCTTT.

This rearrangement joins TRBV24-1 to TRBJ2-5; a weak D match, TRBD1 (5 bases). The ends were cut back, 4 bases at V and 0 bases at J, with 11 bases in the middle. The CDR3 consists of 15 residues. The germline CDR1 and CDR2 sequences are KGHDR and SFDVKD. CDR3 sequence: CATSDTRQYQETQYF. The CDR3 nucleotides are TGTGCCACCAGTGACACCAGACAGTACCAAGAGACCCAGTACTTC.

The rearrangement links TRBV7-2 to TRBJ2-1; unclear D gene. Germline V CDR1 and CDR2: SGHTA, FQGNSA. This CDR3 spans 12 amino acids. V was trimmed by 5 bases and J by 14 bases, leaving 16 bases between them. CDR3 nucleotides: TGTGCCAGCAGCGGCCTGGGCCCCAGGAAGTTCTTC. Translating it yields CASSGLGPRKFF.

The chain combines TRBV12-3 or TRBV12-4 with TRBJ1-5; D not resolved. CDR3 length equals 13 residues. Trimming stripped 4 bases from V and 7 bases from J, with 11 bases between. The CDR3 coding sequence is TGTGCCAGCAGTTCGCACCGGCGGCAGCCCCAGCATTTT. It encodes CASSSHRRQPQHF.

A few counts support this clone. The CDR3 coding sequence is TGCGCCAGCAGCTCTCCGCAGTGGGATACGCAGTATTTT. Its translation is CASSSPQWDTQYF. The V call is TRBV5-1, the J call TRBJ2-3; D unclear. V dropped 3 bases and J dropped 6 bases, with 11 bases sitting between them. Germline V gene lookup returns CDR1 SGHRS and CDR2 YFSETQ. This CDR3 is 13 amino acids long.

Only one count was recorded for this clone. The rearrangement uses TRBV27 and TRBJ1-1; 10 bases match TRBD1. Trimming cost V 6 bases and J 1 base; bases outside gene matches: 2. Germline assignment: CDR1 MNHEY and CDR2 SMNVEV (reference sequence). CDR3 length equals 14 residues. The CDR3: CASRTGGGNTEAFF. The CDR3 DNA is TGTGCCAGCAGGACAGGGGGCGGGAACACTGAAGCTTTCTTT.

The chain couples TRBV2 to TRBJ2-5; 8 bases match TRBD1. CDR1 and CDR2 (germline): SNHLY, FYNNEI. V was pared by 3 bases and J by 3 bases, with 6 bases of the junction left unmatched. The CDR3 totals 15 residues. The CDR3 DNA sequence: TGTGCCAGCAGTGATATGACAGGGGTAGAAGAGACCCAGTACTTC. Translated, it gives CASSDMTGVEETQYF. Complete variable domain (other parts from reference TRBV2 and TRBJ2-5): EPEVTQTPSHQVTQMGQEVILRCVPISNHLYFYWYRQILGQKVEFLVSFYNNEISEKSEIFDDQFSVERPDGSNFTLKIRSTKLEDSAMYFCASSDMTGVEETQYFGPGTRLLVL.

The rearrangement uses TRBV20-1 and TRBJ1-1; D ambiguous. The CDR3 length is 11 residues. CDR1 is DFQATT and CDR2 is SNEGSKA in the germline V gene (reference sequence). With 5 bases removed from V and 4 bases from J, the gap between germline ends came to 8 bases. This CDR3 reads CSAGRFTEAFF. The CDR3 coding sequence is TGCAGTGCTGGCCGTTTCACTGAAGCTTTCTTT.

The chain is built from TRBV12-3 or TRBV12-4 and TRBJ1-2; no firm D call. Trimming shortened V by 3 bases and J by 4 bases, and 6 bases separated the two germline ends. This CDR3 has 12 residues. Written as DNA, the CDR3 is TGTGCCAGCAGTTTGATCGGCTATGGCTACACCTTC. Its translation: CASSLIGYGYTF.

This clone appeared once. The CDR3 reads CASSLGQGEAPQHF. DNA for the CDR3: TGCGCCAGCAGCTTGGGACAGGGTGAGGCGCCCCAGCATTTT. V usage is TRBV5-1 and J usage is TRBJ1-5; 7 nucleotides align to TRBD1. The V gene's germline CDR1 is SGHRS and CDR2 YFSETQ. The length of the CDR3 is 14 residues. Unmatched junction bases numbered 6, after V lost 0 bases and J lost 9 bases.